A single T cell receptor (beta chain) is shown here with its context. The antigen is not known. The sample belongs to a study of graft-versus-host responses after intestinal transplantation. Study findings and constraints: Patients who carried graft-donor T cell macrochimerism also had high graft-versus-host to host-versus-graft clonal ratios in their allografts.

TCRdb keeps only in-frame clones here, not all; method: immunoSEQ multiplex PCR. This table holds around 30,000 clones, nearly 90% found once. V shed 4 bases and J shed 4 bases, with 7 bases lying between them. Germline V gene lookup returns CDR1 MNHEY and CDR2 SVGAGI. This CDR3 has 13 residues. This TCR was recovered from a human patient who received an intestinal transplant, so some T cells may come from the graft donor. The chain carries TRBV6-5 and TRBJ2-2, with D hard to call. The specimen was PBMCs, collected 450 to 460 days after intestinal transplantation. For the CDR3, the DNA is TGTGCCAGCAGTTCTCCTGGCACCGGGGAGCTGTTTTTT. This gives the protein CASSSPGTGELFF.